The 10 T cell receptor beta chains below were found in one sample sequenced in a study of blood T cell repertoires in COVID-19 (dated by TCRdb to the early 2020s). Receptors were amplified or captured by the immunoSEQ multiplex PCR assay. The immuneACCESS repertoire file appears here via TCRdb, limited to in-frame rearrangements. These files lack a portion of the clones; in checked studies, under half of the deficit traces to unresolved V genes, and the cause of the others is not known. The sample table shows 120,000 to 150,000 clones, and around nine tenths are seen once. Clones ranked in the top ten supply about 10% of the sample. Sequenced input: peripheral blood. Source of these receptors: a man aged 45-65 years with active or convalescent COVID-19.

This sequence joins TRBV29-1 and TRBJ1-2, with 7 nucleotides matching TRBD1. V shed 3 bases, J shed 5 bases, and the junction held 9 bases outside the gene matches. Germline-derived CDR1 and CDR2 are SQVTM and ANQGSEA. CDR3 size: 14 residues. CDR3 sequence (DNA): TGCAGCGTTGACTACAGGGGCGGAGGTTATGGCTACACCTTC. This codes for CSVDYRGGGYGYTF.

This clone has more than one count but fewer than ten. The same CDR3 is also encoded by other DNA sequences in this sample. The rearrangement joins TRBV6-5 to TRBJ1-6, with 9 bases aligning to TRBD1. Germline-derived CDR1 and CDR2 are MNHEY and SVGAGI. V lost 5 bases to trimming and J lost 7 bases; unmatched junction nucleotides: 3. This CDR3 spans 14 amino acids. The DNA for the CDR3 is TGTGCCAGCAGTATAGGACAGGGGAATTCACCCCTCCACTTT. The encoded protein is CASSIGQGNSPLHF.

This chain's CDR3 is CASSAGTGVSPLHF. The CDR3 DNA reads TGTGCCAGCAGCGCTGGGACAGGGGTTTCACCCCTCCACTTT. This sequence joins TRBV9 and TRBJ1-6, with 10 bases aligning to TRBD1. There are 14 residues in the CDR3. V shed 3 bases and J 9 bases; nucleotides not matched to a gene: 3. CDR1 is SGDLS and CDR2 is YYNGEE in the germline V gene.

V usage is TRBV24-1 and J usage is TRBJ2-1, with TRBD2 identical over 11 bases. The CDR3 consists of 14 residues. CDR1 and CDR2 (germline): KGHDR, SFDVKD. The CDR3, as DNA: TGTGCTAAAAGGGGGGCTAGCGGGAGGTATGAGCAGTTCTTC. Residues: CAKRGASGRYEQFF.

Notes on this clone: Germline is not matched at one junction end, which may reflect a read error. This sequence joins TRBV5-4 and TRBJ2-2; maybe TRBD1 (5 bases). Germline V CDR1 and CDR2: SGHNT, YYREEE (reference sequence). The CDR3 consists of 13 residues. The CDR3 DNA reads TGCTCGTGCGGCGGAGCAGGGACCGGGGAGCTGTTTTTT. Amino acids: CSCGGAGTGELFF. Combining the CDR3 with reference TRBV5-4 and TRBJ2-2 gives the whole variable domain ETGVTQSPTHLIKTRGQQVTLRCSSQSGHNTVSWYQQALGQGPQFIFQYYREEENGRGNFPPRFSGLQFPNYSSELNVNALELDDSALYLCSCGGAGTGELFFGEGSRLTVL.

CDR3 in amino acids: CATSRGQGVTYEQYF. The CDR3 DNA is TGTGCCACCAGCAGAGGACAGGGGGTTACCTACGAGCAGTACTTC. This chain uses TRBV15 with TRBJ2-7, with 9 nucleotides matching TRBD1. CDR1 and CDR2 from the germline V gene are LNHNV and YYDKDF (reference sequence). The CDR3 is made up of 15 amino acids. V dropped 1 base and J dropped 2; count of bases not matched to a gene: 3.

The genes are TRBV5-6 and TRBJ2-1; 8 nucleotides line up with TRBD2. Trimming removed 4 bases from V and 6 bases from J; junction bases left unmatched: 3. This CDR3 spans 13 amino acids. The germline gives CDR1 SGHDT, CDR2 YYEEEE. The CDR3 here is CASSTGTSNEQFF. The CDR3 region has the DNA TGTGCCAGCAGCACCGGGACTAGCAATGAGCAGTTCTTC.

The rearrangement links TRBV5-1 to TRBJ2-2; 9 nucleotides line up with TRBD1. The germline V gene encodes CDR1 SGHRS and CDR2 YFSETQ. This CDR3 region has 15 residues. The trim removed 5 bases at V and 5 bases at J, leaving 7 bases unmatched. In DNA form, the CDR3 reads TGCGCCAGCAGTCCCGGGACAGGGTGGACCGGGGAGCTGTTTTTT. Translation: CASSPGTGWTGELFF.

The chain carries TRBV9 and TRBJ1-2, with a weak D call TRBD1 (6 bases). The germline gives CDR1 SGDLS, CDR2 YYNGEE. V shed 6 bases and J shed 6 bases, with 18 bases lying between them. This CDR3 contains 14 residues. The CDR3, as DNA: TGTGCCAGCACCTTAGGACCTGGGGACAATGGCTACACCTTC. Amino acid sequence: CASTLGPGDNGYTF.

V gene TRBV19 combines with J gene TRBJ2-2; tentatively, D is TRBD1 (5 bases). Germline CDR1 is LNHDA and CDR2 is SQIVND (reference sequence). This CDR3 is built from 14 residues. V gave up 10 bases and J gave up 4 bases, with 16 bases separating them. The CDR3 bases are TGTGCCACTACAGTCCAGGGTCGCACCGGGGAGCTGTTTTTT. It specifies CATTVQGRTGELFF.